This TCR beta chain was recovered during a study of response to subunit inactivated influenza vaccine. Findings and limits, study-wide: Seasonal influenza vaccination, on each occasion, was suggested by the authors to recruit few new T cells.

This clonotype was found a few times. Its antigen is currently unknown. This CDR3 is built from 15 residues. Trimming cost V 4 bases and J 2 bases; bases outside gene matches: 9. The germline CDR1 and CDR2 sequences are SQVTM and ANQGSEA. Each CDR3 protein is one row after TCRdb ran MiXCR on the RT-PCR reads. The sample has fewer than 550,000 distinct CDR3 sequences; about 25% are singletons. The rearrangement links TRBV29-1 to TRBJ2-3; 7 bases line up with TRBD2. The source of this sequence is a man aged 45-60 years who received an inactivated influenza vaccine. The sequencing here drew on CD4+ T cells sorted from PBMCs, taken around 5 days after vaccination. CDR3 coding DNA: TGCAGCGTTGTTACGGGGAGACTAGCCACAGATACGCAGTATTTT. Its protein is CSVVTGRLATDTQYF.